These 6 T cell receptor beta chains came from one sample sequenced in a study of blood T cell repertoires in COVID-19. Data came from immunoSEQ multiplex PCR; TCRdb stores just in-frame clones and leaves some out. The table records more than 50,000 clones, 85% of them present only once. Sequencing was performed on peripheral blood. The receptor source for this set is a human donor in a cohort sampled during active COVID-19.

This clone has only a few counts. This chain connects TRBV19 to TRBJ1-1; possible D gene TRBD1, 5 bases. Germline V CDR1 and CDR2: LNHDA, SQIVND (reference sequence). Trimming took off 5 bases at V and 1 base at J, with 14 bases between the two ends. The CDR3 consists of 15 residues. CDR3 sequence reads: CASSREDTPNTEAFF. Here the CDR3 DNA reads TGTGCCAGTAGTCGGGAGGACACGCCGAACACTGAAGCTTTCTTT.

This clone was seen a single time. The genes are TRBV3-1 (or the pseudogene TRBV3-2) and TRBJ2-1; 7 nucleotides line up with TRBD1. The germline CDR1 and CDR2 sequences are LGHDT and YNNKEL (reference sequence). V lost 4 bases and J lost 4; bases outside the gene matches: 16. This CDR3 contains 18 residues. CDR3 sequence (DNA): TGTGCCAGCAGCCCACCGGGGTATTCGGGGACAGCTTACAATGAGCAGTTCTTC. This encodes CASSPPGYSGTAYNEQFF.

This chain joins TRBV5-4 and TRBJ2-7, with D perhaps matching TRBD2 (5 bases). The germline CDR1 and CDR2 sequences are SGHNT and YYREEE (reference sequence). CDR3 length: 14 residues. Trimming removed 1 base at V and 2 bases at J, with 10 bases between. The CDR3: CASSLRGSPYEQYF. CDR3 sequence (DNA): TGTGCCAGCAGCTTGCGGGGAAGTCCCTACGAGCAGTACTTC.

CDR3 bases: TGTGCCAGCAGCCCGGATGGGCGTGGCGGGGAGCTGTTTTTT. This translates into CASSPDGRGGELFF. The chain joins TRBV5-6 to TRBJ2-2; D unclear. Trimming removed 4 bases at V and 7 bases at J, with 14 bases between. Germline CDR1 and CDR2: SGHDT and YYEEEE. The CDR3 sequence is 14 residues long.

The rearrangement uses TRBV24-1 and TRBJ1-5; D might be TRBD1 (6 bases). This CDR3 has 16 residues. V was pared by 4 bases and J by 0 bases, with 12 bases between. Germline CDR1 is KGHDR and CDR2 is SFDVKD. CDR3 DNA sequence: TGTGCCACCAGTGAGGCCGGGACACATAGCAATCAGCCCCAGCATTTT. The encoded protein is CATSEAGTHSNQPQHF.

The gene calls are TRBV9 and TRBJ2-3; 9 nucleotides align to TRBD2. The CDR3 is made up of 17 amino acids. V gave up 0 bases and J gave up 2 bases; unmatched junction bases: 7. The germline CDR1 and CDR2 sequences are SGDLS and YYNGEE. The CDR3 coding sequence is TGTGCCAGCAGCGTAGGGTTTAGCGGGGGATTCACAGATACGCAGTATTTT. Protein product: CASSVGFSGGFTDTQYF.